A selection of T cell receptor beta chains follows, all from one sample in a study of blood T cell repertoires in COVID-19. Clones were read by immunoSEQ multiplex PCR, and TCRdb kept only the in-frame ones, dropping some. The repertoire has 250,000 to 300,000 clones, over 75% of them found once; the top ten carry around 12%. The specimen was peripheral blood. The source of these receptors is an older woman with acute or convalescent COVID-19. The CDR3 runs from the conserved cysteine through the conserved F or W. Fields, in order: V gene, D gene, clone size, J gene, CDR3 DNA, CDR3 protein. The D gene is left open where the match is weak. Not every row has a clone size; where given, it reads once, few, many or a size class.

v_gene: TRBV27; d_gene: TRBD1; abundance: NA; j_gene: TRBJ1-2; CDR3nt: TGTGCCAGCAGACAGGACAGGGTAGGCTATGGCTACACCTTC; CDR3aa: CASRQDRVGYGYTF
v_gene: TRBV19; d_gene: TRBD2; abundance: once; j_gene: TRBJ2-2; CDR3nt: TGTGCCAGTAGGGGGACTAGCGGGAGGGCGAGGACCGGGGAGCTGTTTTTT; CDR3aa: CASRGTSGRARTGELFF
v_gene: TRBV6-2/TRBV6-3; d_gene: TRBD2; abundance: NA; j_gene: TRBJ2-3; CDR3nt: TGTGCCAGCAGTTACATGGCTAGCGGGCTCCCAGATACGCAGTATTTT; CDR3aa: CASSYMASGLPDTQYF
v_gene: TRBV5-1; d_gene: NA; abundance: NA; j_gene: TRBJ1-4; CDR3nt: TGCGCCAGCAGCTTCCAGGGCCCTCTAAATGAAAAACTGTTTTTT; CDR3aa: CASSFQGPLNEKLFF
v_gene: TRBV25-1; d_gene: NA; abundance: NA; j_gene: TRBJ1-4; CDR3nt: TGTGCCAGCAGCGCCGGGGGATCAACTAATGAAAAACTGTTTTTT; CDR3aa: CASSAGGSTNEKLFF
v_gene: TRBV25-1; d_gene: NA; abundance: NA; j_gene: TRBJ2-7; CDR3nt: TGTGCCAGCAGTGCCCTGGTGGCCTCCACATCTGAGCAGTACTTC; CDR3aa: CASSALVASTSEQYF
v_gene: TRBV28; d_gene: NA; abundance: NA; j_gene: TRBJ1-2; CDR3nt: TGTGCCAGCACCTCCCCGGGGAGCGGTAGGTATGGCTACACCTTC; CDR3aa: CASTSPGSGRYGYTF
v_gene: TRBV11-1; d_gene: NA; abundance: NA; j_gene: TRBJ1-1; CDR3nt: TGTGCCAGCAGGATCAACGCGGGGGGCGGGAGTACTGAAGCTTTCTTT; CDR3aa: CASRINAGGGSTEAFF
v_gene: TRBV14; d_gene: NA; abundance: NA; j_gene: TRBJ2-7; CDR3nt: TGTGCCAGCAGCCAAGGGGGTTCCAGGGGTAGATACTTC; CDR3aa: CASSQGGSRGRYF
v_gene: TRBV12-3/TRBV12-4; d_gene: TRBD1; abundance: NA; j_gene: TRBJ1-1; CDR3nt: TGTGCCAGCAGCCTAGACAGGGACACTGAAGCTTTCTTT; CDR3aa: CASSLDRDTEAFF
v_gene: TRBV12-3/TRBV12-4; d_gene: TRBD1; abundance: NA; j_gene: TRBJ2-7; CDR3nt: TGTGCCAGCAGTAAATCGACAGGGAAGCAGTACTTC; CDR3aa: CASSKSTGKQYF
v_gene: TRBV7-9; d_gene: TRBD2; abundance: NA; j_gene: TRBJ2-1; CDR3nt: TGTGCCAGCAGCGCGGGACTAGCGGGAGTCAATGAGCAGTTCTTC; CDR3aa: CASSAGLAGVNEQFF
v_gene: TRBV21-1; d_gene: NA; abundance: NA; j_gene: TRBJ2-5; CDR3nt: TGTGCCAGCATGGGGAGGGAAGGGGGTGAAGTAGAGACCCAGTACTTC; CDR3aa: CASMGREGGEVETQYF
v_gene: TRBV19; d_gene: NA; abundance: NA; j_gene: TRBJ2-7; CDR3nt: TGTGCCACCTCGACAGACTACGAGCAGTACTTC; CDR3aa: CATSTDYEQYF
v_gene: TRBV4-3; d_gene: TRBD2; abundance: NA; j_gene: TRBJ2-1; CDR3nt: TGCGCCAGCAGCCAAGATTTTAAAGGACTAGGGTACAATGAGCAGTTCTTC; CDR3aa: CASSQDFKGLGYNEQFF
v_gene: TRBV29-1; d_gene: NA; abundance: NA; j_gene: TRBJ2-7; CDR3nt: TGCAGCGTTCGTCGGCAGGGTTTGCACGAGCAGTACTTC; CDR3aa: CSVRRQGLHEQYF
v_gene: TRBV2; d_gene: TRBD1; abundance: NA; j_gene: TRBJ1-1; CDR3nt: TGTGCCAGCAGGCGAGATTTGACAGGGACGATGAACACTGAAGCTTTCTTT; CDR3aa: CASRRDLTGTMNTEAFF
v_gene: TRBV6-5; d_gene: NA; abundance: few; j_gene: TRBJ1-2; CDR3nt: TGTGCCAGCGGTACCGGGGGGCTTGGCTATGGCTACACCTTC; CDR3aa: CASGTGGLGYGYTF
v_gene: TRBV7-6; d_gene: NA; abundance: NA; j_gene: TRBJ1-2; CDR3nt: TGTGCCAGCAGCCCCAGGGGCGCTGAAGGCTATGGCTACACCTTC; CDR3aa: CASSPRGAEGYGYTF
v_gene: TRBV5-4; d_gene: TRBD1; abundance: NA; j_gene: TRBJ1-2; CDR3nt: TGTGCCAGCAGCTTGTCCCAACAGGGGGCGAGCGGCTACACCTTC; CDR3aa: CASSLSQQGASGYTF
v_gene: TRBV7-2; d_gene: NA; abundance: NA; j_gene: TRBJ2-5; CDR3nt: TGTGCCAGCAGCTTAGGACCCACCCTCGGGGAGACCCAGTACTTC; CDR3aa: CASSLGPTLGETQYF
v_gene: TRBV5-1; d_gene: NA; abundance: NA; j_gene: TRBJ2-3; CDR3nt: TGCGCCAGCAGCTTGCAGGGCACAGATACGCAGTATTTT; CDR3aa: CASSLQGTDTQYF
v_gene: TRBV18; d_gene: NA; abundance: few; j_gene: TRBJ1-2; CDR3nt: TGTGCCAGCTCACCAAAGGGGAGGGCTGGCTACACCTTC; CDR3aa: CASSPKGRAGYTF
v_gene: TRBV5-4; d_gene: TRBD2; abundance: NA; j_gene: TRBJ2-3; CDR3nt: TGTGCCAGCAGCCGGGGGGGGTCAGATACGCAGTATTTT; CDR3aa: CASSRGGSDTQYF
v_gene: TRBV6-2/TRBV6-3; d_gene: NA; abundance: NA; j_gene: TRBJ1-1; CDR3nt: TGTGCCAGCAGCCCCCCTACAGGCCGTTCGCGTGAAGCTTTCTTT; CDR3aa: CASSPPTGRSREAFF
v_gene: TRBV9; d_gene: NA; abundance: NA; j_gene: TRBJ2-1; CDR3nt: TGTGCCAGCAGCGTACGCACCGGGATCTTTGGCAATGAGCAGTTCTTC; CDR3aa: CASSVRTGIFGNEQFF
v_gene: TRBV28; d_gene: NA; abundance: NA; j_gene: TRBJ2-1; CDR3nt: TGTGCCAGCAGTTTTGCAGGGATTACGAATGAGCAGTTCTTC; CDR3aa: CASSFAGITNEQFF
v_gene: TRBV4-1; d_gene: NA; abundance: NA; j_gene: TRBJ1-4; CDR3nt: TGCGCCAGCAGCCGAAACCACCACAGGAGTCCGACTAATGAAAAACTGTTTTTT; CDR3aa: CASSRNHHRSPTNEKLFF
v_gene: TRBV2; d_gene: NA; abundance: NA; j_gene: TRBJ2-4; CDR3nt: TGTGCCAGCAGTGAAGCGGCCAGTTTAGCCAAAAACATTCAGTACTTC; CDR3aa: CASSEAASLAKNIQYF
v_gene: TRBV28; d_gene: TRBD1; abundance: NA; j_gene: TRBJ1-4; CDR3nt: TGTGCCAGCAGGGTGACAGGGGGCCATGAAAAACTGTTTTTT; CDR3aa: CASRVTGGHEKLFF